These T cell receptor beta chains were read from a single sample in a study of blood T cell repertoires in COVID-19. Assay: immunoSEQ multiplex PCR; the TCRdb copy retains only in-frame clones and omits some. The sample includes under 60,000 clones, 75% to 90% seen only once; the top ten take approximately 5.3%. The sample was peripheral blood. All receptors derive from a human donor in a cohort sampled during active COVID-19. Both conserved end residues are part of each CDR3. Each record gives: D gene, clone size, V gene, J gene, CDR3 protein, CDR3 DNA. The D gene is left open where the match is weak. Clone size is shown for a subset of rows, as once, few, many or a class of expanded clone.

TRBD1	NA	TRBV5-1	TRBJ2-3	CASSAGTGPTDTQYF	TGCGCCAGCAGCGCCGGGACAGGCCCCACAGATACGCAGTATTTT
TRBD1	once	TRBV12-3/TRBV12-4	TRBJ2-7	CASRTGTYEQYF	TGTGCCAGCCGGACAGGGACCTACGAGCAGTACTTC
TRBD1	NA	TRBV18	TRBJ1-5	CASSPDRATNQPQHF	TGTGCCAGCTCACCAGACAGGGCGACCAATCAGCCCCAGCATTTT
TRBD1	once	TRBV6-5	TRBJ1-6	CASRGQKNSPLHF	TGTGCCAGCAGGGGACAGAAGAATTCACCCCTCCACTTT
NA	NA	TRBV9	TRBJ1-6	CASSVSGDPPLHF	TGTGCCAGCAGCGTCTCAGGGGATCCACCCCTCCACTTT
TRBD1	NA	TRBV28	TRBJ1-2	CASSLSGTGNYGYTF	TGTGCCAGCAGTTTAAGCGGGACAGGGAACTATGGCTACACCTTC
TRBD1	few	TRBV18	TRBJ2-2	CASSSDRIPAGELFF	TGTGCCAGCTCGTCGGACAGGATACCCGCCGGGGAGCTGTTTTTT
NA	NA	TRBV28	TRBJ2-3	CASSGRDTQYF	TGTGCCAGCAGTGGGAGGGATACGCAGTATTTT
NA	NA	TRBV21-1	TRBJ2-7	CASSKVLTYEQYF	TGTGCCAGCAGCAAAGTACTAACGTACGAGCAGTACTTC
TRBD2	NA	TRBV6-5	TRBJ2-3	CASKLERGEADTQYF	TGTGCCAGCAAATTGGAGCGGGGGGAGGCAGATACGCAGTATTTT
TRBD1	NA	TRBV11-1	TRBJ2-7	CASSPTGGSYEQYF	TGTGCCAGCAGCCCGACAGGGGGCTCCTACGAGCAGTACTTC
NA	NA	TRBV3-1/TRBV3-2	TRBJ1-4	CASSQDTAGGRIREKLFF	TGTGCCAGCAGCCAAGATACGGCGGGGGGGAGAATTCGTGAAAAACTGTTTTTT
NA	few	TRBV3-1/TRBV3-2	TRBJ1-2	CASSPVRGRVGYTF	TGTGCCAGCAGCCCAGTCAGGGGTAGGGTTGGCTACACCTTC
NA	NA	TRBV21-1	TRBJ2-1	CASSKVWDTSSSYNEQFF	TGTGCCAGCAGCAAAGTATGGGACACCTCAAGCTCCTACAATGAGCAGTTCTTC
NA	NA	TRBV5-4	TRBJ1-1	CASSLAKIAGNTEAFF	TGTGCCAGCAGCCTGGCGAAGATCGCAGGGAACACTGAAGCTTTCTTT
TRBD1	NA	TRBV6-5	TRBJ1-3	CASSTSGGSGNTIYF	TGTGCCAGTAGCACATCAGGGGGCTCTGGAAACACCATATATTTT
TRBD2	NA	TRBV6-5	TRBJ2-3	CASSRTSGATGTQYF	TGTGCCAGCAGCCGGACTAGCGGGGCAACCGGTACGCAGTATTTT
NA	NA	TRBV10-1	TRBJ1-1	CASSGQLNTEAFF	TGCGCCAGCAGTGGACAGTTGAACACTGAAGCTTTCTTT
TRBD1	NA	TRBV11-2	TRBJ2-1	CASSLEEGRGHDEQFF	TGTGCCAGCAGCTTAGAGGAAGGCAGGGGGCACGATGAGCAGTTCTTC
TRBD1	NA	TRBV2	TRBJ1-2	CASSIGQGPFGYTF	TGTGCCAGCAGCATAGGACAGGGCCCATTTGGCTACACCTTC
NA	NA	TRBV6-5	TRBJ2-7	CASMITGILYEQYF	TGTGCCAGCATGATCACCGGGATCCTCTACGAGCAGTACTTC
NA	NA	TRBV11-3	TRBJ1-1	CASSRPWRKNTEAFF	TGTGCCAGCAGCCGACCTTGGCGGAAGAACACTGAAGCTTTCTTT
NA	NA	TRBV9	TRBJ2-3	CASSVGTELRDTQYF	TGTGCCAGCAGCGTAGGGACAGAGCTTCGAGATACGCAGTATTTT
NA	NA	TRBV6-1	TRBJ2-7	CASSESSTGNREYF	TGTGCCAGCAGTGAATCGAGCACAGGTAACCGGGAGTACTTC
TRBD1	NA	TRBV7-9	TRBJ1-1	CASSLRQGATEAFF	TGTGCCAGCAGCTTACGACAGGGAGCCACTGAAGCTTTCTTT
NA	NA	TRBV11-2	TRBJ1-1	CASSLGYISLKAADTEAFF	TGTGCCAGCAGCTTAGGATATATTTCACTAAAGGCCGCGGACACTGAAGCTTTCTTT
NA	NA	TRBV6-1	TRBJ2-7	CASSDGVWYEQYF	TGTGCCAGCAGTGACGGAGTTTGGTACGAGCAGTACTTC
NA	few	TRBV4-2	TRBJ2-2	CASSLRLSWAGELFF	TGTGCCAGCAGCCTTCGACTAAGTTGGGCCGGGGAGCTGTTTTTT
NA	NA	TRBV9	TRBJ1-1	CASSVDSHTEAFF	TGTGCCAGCAGCGTAGACAGCCACACTGAAGCTTTCTTT
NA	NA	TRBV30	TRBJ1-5	CAWSRGHISNQPQHF	TGTGCCTGGAGTCGCGGACATATTAGCAATCAGCCCCAGCATTTT
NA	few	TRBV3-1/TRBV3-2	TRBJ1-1	CASSPTGTEAFF	TGTGCCAGCAGCCCCACAGGCACTGAAGCTTTCTTT
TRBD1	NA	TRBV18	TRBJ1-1	CASSPQGAQGAEAFF	TGTGCCAGCTCACCACAGGGGGCGCAGGGTGCTGAAGCTTTCTTT
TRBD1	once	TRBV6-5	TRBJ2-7	CASSSGQGNRGAQYF	TGTGCCAGCAGTTCGGGACAGGGTAACAGAGGGGCGCAGTACTTC
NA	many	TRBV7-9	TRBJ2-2	CASSLARQAGAGELFF	TGTGCCAGCAGCTTAGCGCGGCAGGCCGGGGCCGGGGAGCTGTTTTTT
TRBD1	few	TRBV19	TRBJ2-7	CASSRDSYEQYF	TGTGCCAGTAGCCGGGACAGCTACGAGCAGTACTTC
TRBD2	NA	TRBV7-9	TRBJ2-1	CASSPQGTSIDEQFF	TGTGCCAGCAGCCCTCAGGGGACTAGCATTGATGAGCAGTTCTTC
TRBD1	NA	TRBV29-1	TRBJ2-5	CSVGQGGETQYF	TGCAGCGTCGGACAGGGTGGAGAGACCCAGTACTTC
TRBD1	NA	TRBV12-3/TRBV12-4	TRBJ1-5	CASRAGGGQPQHF	TGTGCCAGCAGGGCCGGAGGGGGCCAGCCCCAGCATTTT
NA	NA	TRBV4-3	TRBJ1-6	CASSQAAGYSGVSPLHF	TGCGCCAGCAGCCAAGCCGCAGGGTATTCGGGTGTTTCACCCCTCCACTTT
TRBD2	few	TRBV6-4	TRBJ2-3	CASSASGGADTQYF	TGTGCCAGCAGTGCTAGCGGGGGGGCGGATACGCAGTATTTT
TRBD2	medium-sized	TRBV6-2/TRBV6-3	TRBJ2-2	CASSYGLAGSTGELFF	TGTGCCAGCAGTTACGGACTAGCGGGTAGCACCGGGGAGCTGTTTTTT
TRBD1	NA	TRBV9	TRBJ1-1	CASSVGTGRGEAFF	TGTGCCAGCAGCGTAGGGACAGGCCGGGGAGAAGCTTTCTTT
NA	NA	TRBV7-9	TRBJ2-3	CASTLEGSTDTQYF	TGTGCCAGCACCCTCGAGGGTTCGACAGATACGCAGTATTTT
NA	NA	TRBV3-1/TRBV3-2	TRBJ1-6	CASSQAAGLNNSPLHF	TGTGCCAGCAGCCAAGCGGCAGGATTAAATAATTCACCCCTCCACTTT
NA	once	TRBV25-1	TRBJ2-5	CASSYGNSAIQETQYF	TGTGCCAGCAGCTACGGGAATTCGGCTATTCAAGAGACCCAGTACTTC
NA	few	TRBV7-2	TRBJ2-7	CASSLVQGRYEQYF	TGTGCCAGCAGCTTAGTGCAGGGTCGGTACGAGCAGTACTTC
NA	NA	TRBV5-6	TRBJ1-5	CASSLDVGRYQPQHF	TGTGCCAGCAGCTTGGACGTAGGGAGGTATCAGCCCCAGCATTTT
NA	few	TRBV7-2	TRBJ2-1	CASSYRRGQDEQFF	TGTGCCAGCAGCTACCGGCGGGGGCAGGATGAGCAGTTCTTC
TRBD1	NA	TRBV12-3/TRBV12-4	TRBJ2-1	CASSYRGREQFF	TGTGCCAGCAGCTACAGGGGCAGGGAGCAGTTCTTC